This entry lists 21 T cell receptor beta chains sequenced from one sample in a study of human T cells and chemical hapten exposure. The time point denotes: patch test 3, about 24 weeks after DPC sensitization. As for treatment: therapeutic diphenylcyclopropenone sensitization with weekly scalp DPC. TCRdb independently ran MiXCR on the RACE reads; one entry per CDR3 protein. In the table there are 150,000 to 200,000 distinct CDR3 sequences, approximately 24% of which are singletons. Sequencing was performed on whole blood, taken in connection with sensitization to the hapten diphenylcyclopropenone (DPC). Source of these receptors: a woman between 35 and 50 years old with alopecia areata. Some clones in this sample may be carry-over from other donors' samples.

This chain links TRBV6-5 with TRBJ1-1, with TRBD1 matching 7 bases. V was pared by 0 bases and J by 10 bases, with 2 bases of the junction left unmatched. The V gene's germline CDR1 is MNHEY and CDR2 SVGAGI. CDR3 length: 12 residues. CDR3 nucleotide sequence: TGTGCCAGCAGTTACTCGACAGGGTCAGCTTTCTTT. It codes for CASSYSTGSAFF.

The V gene is TRBV20-1, the J gene TRBJ2-1, with D perhaps matching TRBD2 (5 bases). Germline CDR1 and CDR2: DFQATT and SNEGSKA (reference sequence). The CDR3 consists of 13 residues. Trimming took 3 bases from V and 7 from J, leaving 13 bases between them. The CDR3 DNA reads as TGCAGTGCTAGCGGGCCCCGCGGGAATGAGCAGTTCTTC. It codes for CSASGPRGNEQFF.

In this sample, this clonotype turned up a few times. The chain uses TRBV28 and TRBJ2-2; D is possibly TRBD1 (5 bases). This CDR3 contains 14 residues. Per germline, CDR1 MDHEN and CDR2 SYDVKM. V lost 7 bases to trimming and J lost 2 bases, with 11 bases between them. CDR3 protein: CASIQGTNTGELFF. The DNA for the CDR3 is TGTGCCAGCATTCAGGGAACCAACACCGGGGAGCTGTTTTTT.

This clonotype was recorded a few times. The V and J genes are TRBV9 and TRBJ2-1; no firm D call. Per germline, CDR1 SGDLS and CDR2 YYNGEE. This CDR3 spans 12 amino acids. The CDR3 DNA reads TGTGCTACCGACCCTACTCACAATGAGCAGTTCTTC. Its protein product is CATDPTHNEQFF.

This chain links TRBV28 with TRBJ1-5; the D is unclear. Germline V gene data show CDR1 as MDHEN and CDR2 as SYDVKM. V was pared by 5 bases and J by 10 bases, with 9 bases between. CDR3 length equals 11 residues. The CDR3 loop is CASSTSLPQHF. The CDR3 DNA sequence: TGTGCCAGCAGTACTTCCCTCCCCCAGCATTTT.

This clonotype has only a few counts. The V and J genes are TRBV3-1 and TRBJ2-4; the match to TRBD1 covers 8 bases. Per germline, CDR1 LGHDT and CDR2 YNNKEL (reference sequence). The V and J ends lost 1 base and 8 bases, in that order; junction bases with no gene match: 7. The CDR3 consists of 15 residues. The CDR3 sequence: CASSQVGQGADIQYF. The CDR3 region has the DNA TGTGCCAGCAGCCAAGTGGGGCAGGGGGCGGACATTCAGTACTTC.

The rearrangement joins TRBV10-3 to TRBJ1-2, with 9 bases matching TRBD1. V shed 5 bases, J shed 4 bases, and the junction held 8 bases outside the gene matches. Germline CDR1 is ENHRY and CDR2 is SYGVKD. This CDR3 is built from 15 residues. CDR3 protein: CAISQAGTGLYGYTF. The CDR3 coding sequence is TGTGCCATCAGTCAGGCCGGGACAGGGCTCTATGGCTACACCTTC.

This clonotype was detected a few times. V usage is TRBV6-5 and J usage is TRBJ2-5, with D perhaps TRBD2 (6 bases). Germline V gene data show CDR1 as MNHEY and CDR2 as SVGAGI. The germline V and J ends were trimmed by 0 bases and 3 bases, with 14 bases remaining between them. This CDR3 is built from 16 residues. The CDR3 spells CASSYSISGSKETQYF. The CDR3 region has the DNA TGTGCCAGCAGTTACTCGATCAGCGGGTCTAAAGAGACCCAGTACTTC.

J is TRBJ2-1 and V is TRBV20-1, with 10 bases that match TRBD2. In germline, CDR1 is DFQATT, CDR2 SNEGSKA (reference sequence). Unmatched junction bases numbered 5, after V lost 0 bases and J lost 12 bases. The CDR3 has 13 residues. CDR3 in amino acids: CSAREVLAGVQFF. CDR3 bases: TGCAGTGCTAGAGAGGTCCTAGCGGGAGTGCAGTTCTTC.

This chain uses TRBV20-1 with TRBJ1-6; no firm D call. Germline lookup yields CDR1 DFQATT and CDR2 SNEGSKA (reference sequence). With 0 bases removed from V and 5 bases from J, the gap between germline ends came to 8 bases. There are 14 residues in the CDR3. CDR3 residues: CSARDFGNNSPLHF. CDR3 coding DNA: TGCAGTGCTAGAGATTTCGGGAATAATTCACCCCTCCACTTT.

A remark on this clonotype: The junction departs from the called germline gene at one end, perhaps through a read error. The chain couples TRBV7-7 to TRBJ2-5, with 7 bases matching TRBD1. CDR1 and CDR2 from the germline V gene are SSHAT and FNYEAQ (reference sequence). The CDR3 runs to 14 residues. CDR3 coding DNA: TGTGCTAGCAGGGCGGTCAGGGGGCAAGAGACCCAGTACTTC. Its translation: CASRAVRGQETQYF.

The chain has TRBV7-2 and TRBJ2-2; D call uncertain. The CDR3 has 14 residues. Trimming pared 1 base from V and 4 bases from J, leaving 7 bases between. Germline values: CDR1 SGHTA, CDR2 FQGNSA. The CDR3 DNA is TGTGCCAGCAGCTTAGGCGAGAGCACCGGGGAGCTGTTTTTT. Translated: CASSLGESTGELFF.

This clonotype was seen a handful of times. J is TRBJ2-4 and V is TRBV29-1; no clear D gene. CDR1 is SQVTM, CDR2 ANQGSEA, per germline. There are 15 residues in the CDR3. V shed 2 bases and J shed 3 bases, with 14 bases lying between them. CDR3 DNA: TGCAGCGTTGAAAAAAATTTGGTTGGCAAAAACATTCAGTACTTC. It yields the protein CSVEKNLVGKNIQYF.

This clonotype was picked up a small number of times. The chain recombines TRBV10-3 with TRBJ2-1, with a weak D call TRBD2 (5 bases). The CDR3 contains 11 residues. V lost 2 bases, J lost 13 bases, and 9 bases lay in between. The germline gives CDR1 ENHRY, CDR2 SYGVKD. CDR3 DNA: TGTGCCATCAGTGAGACTAGAATTCAGTTCTTC. Its translation is CAISETRIQFF.

This clonotype turned up a few times. The rearrangement uses TRBV28 and TRBJ1-4; no clear D gene. From germline, CDR1 is MDHEN and CDR2 SYDVKM. There are 16 residues in the CDR3. Between the trimmed V and J ends, which lost 5 bases and 0 bases, there was a span of 13 bases. The CDR3 region is CASSPLSASTNEKLFF. CDR3 DNA: TGTGCCAGCAGTCCTCTATCAGCCTCAACTAATGAAAAACTGTTTTTT. The variable domain in full, with the rest retrieved from reference TRBV28 and TRBJ1-4, is DVKVTQSSRYLVKRTGEKVFLECVQDMDHENMFWYRQDPGLGLRLIYFSYDVKMKEKGDIPEGYSVSREKKERFSLILESASTNQTSMYLCASSPLSASTNEKLFFGSGTQLSVL.

The CDR3 DNA is TGTGCCAGCAGCTCAGGACTAGCGGGAGGAGGCCCGTTCTTC. Residues: CASSSGLAGGGPFF. The chain joins TRBV7-3 to TRBJ2-1; TRBD2 matches at 14 bases. The V gene end was trimmed by 4 bases and the J gene end by 15 bases; junction bases not matched to a gene: 8. Germline values: CDR1 SGHTA, CDR2 FQGTGA. CDR3 length equals 14 residues.

The V gene is TRBV7-2, the J gene TRBJ2-5; 7 bases match TRBD2. The germline gives CDR1 SGHTA, CDR2 FQGNSA. V lost 0 bases to trimming and J lost 5 bases; unmatched junction nucleotides: 6. The CDR3 contains 15 residues. The CDR3 is CASSLAAGRRETQYF. The CDR3 nucleotides are TGTGCCAGCAGCTTAGCAGCGGGACGTCGGGAGACCCAGTACTTC. Full variable domain (missing parts from reference TRBV7-2 and TRBJ2-5): GAGVSQSPSNKVTEKGKDVELRCDPISGHTALYWYRQSLGQGLEFLIYFQGNSAPDKSGLPSDRFSAERTGGSVSTLTIQRTQQEDSAVYLCASSLAAGRRETQYFGPGTRLLVL.

The chain couples TRBV12-3 or TRBV12-4 to TRBJ2-7, with 7 bases aligning to TRBD2. V shed 1 base and J 0 bases; nucleotides not matched to a gene: 3. The CDR3 loop spans 15 amino acids. The CDR3: CASSLGSGTSYEQYF. For the CDR3, the DNA is TGTGCCAGCAGTTTAGGGAGCGGGACCTCCTACGAGCAGTACTTC.

The gene calls are TRBV10-3 and TRBJ2-5; 12 nucleotides match TRBD2. V shed 6 bases and J 7 bases; nucleotides not matched to a gene: 12. Germline V lookup: CDR1 ENHRY, CDR2 SYGVKD. The CDR3 consists of 16 residues. CDR3 sequence reads: CAISHDLAGGPGTQYF. The CDR3 coding sequence is TGTGCCATCAGCCACGACCTAGCGGGAGGGCCCGGGACCCAGTACTTC.

The chain has TRBV6-2 or TRBV6-3 and TRBJ2-3; the D is unclear. Trimming left V 0 bases short and J 2 bases short, with 6 bases between. This CDR3 has 14 amino acids. Germline loops: CDR1 MNHEY, CDR2 SVGEGT. The CDR3 region is CASSYSLYTDTQYF. The CDR3 DNA reads TGTGCCAGCAGTTACTCACTCTACACAGATACGCAGTATTTT.

This clonotype was seen only a few times. This chain joins TRBV6-5 and TRBJ2-2, with 7 bases aligning to TRBD2. The CDR3 spans 14 residues. The V and J ends lost 4 bases and 7 bases, in that order; junction bases with no gene match: 6. Per germline, CDR1 MNHEY and CDR2 SVGAGI. DNA for the CDR3: TGTGCCAGCAGTTCTCCAGGGAGGGGCGGGGAGCTGTTTTTT. Its protein is CASSSPGRGGELFF.